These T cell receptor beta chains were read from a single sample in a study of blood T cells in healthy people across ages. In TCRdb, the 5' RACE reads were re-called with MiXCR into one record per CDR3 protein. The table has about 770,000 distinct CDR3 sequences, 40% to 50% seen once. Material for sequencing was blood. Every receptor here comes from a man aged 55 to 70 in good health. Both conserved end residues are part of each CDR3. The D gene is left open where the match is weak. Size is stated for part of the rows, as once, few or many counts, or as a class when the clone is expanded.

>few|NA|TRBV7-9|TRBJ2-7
CASTLGVGVAYEQYF
TGTGCCAGCACCCTAGGGGTCGGGGTAGCCTACGAGCAGTACTTC
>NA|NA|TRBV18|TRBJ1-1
CASSQKGNTEAFF
TGTGCCAGCTCGCAAAAGGGTAACACTGAAGCTTTCTTT
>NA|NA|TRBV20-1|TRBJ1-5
CSARDLKTLSNQPQHF
TGTAGTGCTAGAGACTTAAAGACTTTAAGCAATCAGCCCCAGCATTTT
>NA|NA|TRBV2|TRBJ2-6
CASSPGHPNVLTF
TGTGCCAGCAGTCCGGGACACCCCAACGTCCTGACTTTC
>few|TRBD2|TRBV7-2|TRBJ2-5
CASSQTSGTSGVVTETQYF
TGTGCCAGCAGCCAAACCTCCGGGACTAGCGGGGTGGTCACAGAGACCCAGTACTTC
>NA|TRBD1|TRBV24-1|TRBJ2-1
CAVDRDRGDEQFF
TGTGCCGTCGACCGGGACAGGGGGGATGAGCAGTTCTTC
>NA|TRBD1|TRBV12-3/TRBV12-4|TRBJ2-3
CASSLRQGRDTRYF
TGTGCCAGCAGTTTAAGACAGGGTAGAGATACGCGGTATTTT
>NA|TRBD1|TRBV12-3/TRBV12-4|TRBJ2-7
CASSLGQGAFYEQYF
TGTGCCAGCAGTTTAGGACAGGGGGCTTTTTACGAGCAGTACTTC
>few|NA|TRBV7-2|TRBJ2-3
CASSSYRADTQYF
TGTGCCAGCAGCTCCTACAGGGCAGATACGCAGTATTTT
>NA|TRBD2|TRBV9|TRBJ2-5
CASSVVAGDETQYF
TGTGCCAGCAGCGTAGTCGCGGGGGACGAGACCCAGTACTTC
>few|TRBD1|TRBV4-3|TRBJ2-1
CASSQGTGQRNEQFF
TGCGCCAGCAGCCAAGGAACGGGACAGCGTAATGAGCAGTTCTTC
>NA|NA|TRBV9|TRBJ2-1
CASSVSGGRNEQFF
TGTGCCAGCAGCGTTTCCGGGGGGCGGAATGAGCAGTTCTTC
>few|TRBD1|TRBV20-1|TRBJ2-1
CSARDLNRGNNEQFF
TGCAGTGCTAGAGATCTTAACAGGGGGAACAATGAGCAGTTCTTC
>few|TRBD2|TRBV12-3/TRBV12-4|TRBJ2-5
CASSPLRGGEQETQYF
TGTGCCAGCAGTCCCCTCCGCGGGGGTGAGCAAGAGACCCAGTACTTC
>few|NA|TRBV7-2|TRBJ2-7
CASSFEIASYEQYF
TGTGCCAGCAGCTTTGAGATAGCCTCCTACGAGCAGTACTTC
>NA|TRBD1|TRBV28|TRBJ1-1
CASSFSGTGVGTEAFF
TGTGCCAGCAGTTTCTCCGGGACAGGGGTAGGAACTGAAGCTTTCTTT
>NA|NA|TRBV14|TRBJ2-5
CASSQDVGRTQYF
TGTGCCAGCAGCCAAGATGTGGGGCGGACCCAGTACTTC
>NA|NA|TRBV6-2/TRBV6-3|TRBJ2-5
CASTVRDDSETQYF
TGTGCCAGTACCGTGCGAGATGACTCAGAGACCCAGTACTTC
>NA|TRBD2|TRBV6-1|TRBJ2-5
CASSGPATSRETQYF
TGTGCCAGCAGTGGTCCGGCGACTAGCCGGGAGACCCAGTACTTC
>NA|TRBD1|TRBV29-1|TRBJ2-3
CSVLGSGTGVLFSTDTQYF
TGCAGCGTTTTGGGGTCCGGGACAGGGGTACTCTTTTCCACAGATACGCAGTATTTT
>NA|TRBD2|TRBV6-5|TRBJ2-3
CASSSGTSGKYTQYF
TGTGCCAGCAGTTCCGGGACTAGCGGAAAATATACGCAGTATTTT
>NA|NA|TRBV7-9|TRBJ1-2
CASSLDEGAKDGYTF
TGTGCCAGCAGCTTAGATGAAGGGGCTAAAGATGGCTACACCTTC
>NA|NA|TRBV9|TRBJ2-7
CASSPLAGSLDEQYF
TGTGCCAGCAGCCCGTTGGCCGGGAGTCTCGACGAGCAGTACTTC
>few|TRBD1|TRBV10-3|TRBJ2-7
CAISPGTGVYEQYF
TGTGCCATCAGTCCCGGGACAGGGGTCTACGAGCAGTACTTC
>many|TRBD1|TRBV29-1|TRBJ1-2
CSVARTGINYGYTF
TGCAGCGTCGCCCGGACAGGGATTAACTATGGCTACACCTTC
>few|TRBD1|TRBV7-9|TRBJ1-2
CASSSLDRGGGYTF
TGTGCCAGCAGCTCCCTAGACAGGGGAGGTGGCTACACCTTC
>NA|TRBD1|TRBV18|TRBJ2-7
CASSPIVQGATYEQYF
TGTGCCAGCTCACCAATAGTACAGGGGGCCACCTACGAGCAGTACTTC
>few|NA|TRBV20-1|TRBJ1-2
CSASRGGSDGYTF
TGCAGTGCTAGCCGCGGGGGGTCGGATGGCTACACCTTC
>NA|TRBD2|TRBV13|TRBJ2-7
CASSQGLDPAGDEQYF
TGTGCCAGCAGCCAGGGACTAGACCCTGCCGGGGACGAGCAGTACTTC
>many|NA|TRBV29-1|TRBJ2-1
CSVESSDSYNEQFF
TGCAGCGTAGAGTCGTCCGATAGCTACAATGAGCAGTTCTTC
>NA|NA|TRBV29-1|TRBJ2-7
CSVGASRVYEQYF
TGCAGCGTTGGGGCTTCACGGGTCTACGAGCAGTACTTC
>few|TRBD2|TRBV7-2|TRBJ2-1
CASSYGGGAYNEQFF
TGTGCCAGCAGTTACGGCGGGGGGGCCTACAATGAGCAGTTCTTC
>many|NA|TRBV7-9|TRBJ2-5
CASSLLGGGETQYF
TGTGCCAGCAGCTTATTGGGAGGGGGAGAGACCCAGTACTTC
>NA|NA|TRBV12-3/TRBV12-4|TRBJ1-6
CASSLVNIVHSPLHF
TGTGCCAGCAGTTTAGTTAACATAGTCCATTCACCCCTCCACTTT
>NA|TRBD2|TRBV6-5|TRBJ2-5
CASRVAGVETQYF
TGTGCCAGCAGGGTAGCGGGGGTGGAGACCCAGTACTTC
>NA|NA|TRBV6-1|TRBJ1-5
CASSENQPQHF
TGTGCCAGCAGTGAGAATCAGCCCCAGCATTTT
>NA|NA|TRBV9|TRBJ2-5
CASSVEGTARGETQYF
TGTGCCAGCAGCGTAGAGGGGACAGCTCGGGGGGAGACCCAGTACTTC
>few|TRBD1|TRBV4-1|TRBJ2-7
CASSQNQGAYEQYF
TGCGCCAGCAGCCAAAATCAGGGGGCCTACGAGCAGTACTTC
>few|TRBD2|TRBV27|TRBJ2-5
CASSLKGLAGRYQETQYF
TGTGCCAGCAGTTTAAAAGGGCTAGCGGGGAGGTACCAAGAGACCCAGTACTTC
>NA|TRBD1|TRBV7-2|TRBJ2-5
CASSRTGTGRGQETQYF
TGTGCCAGCAGCAGGACCGGGACAGGGAGAGGGCAAGAGACCCAGTACTTC